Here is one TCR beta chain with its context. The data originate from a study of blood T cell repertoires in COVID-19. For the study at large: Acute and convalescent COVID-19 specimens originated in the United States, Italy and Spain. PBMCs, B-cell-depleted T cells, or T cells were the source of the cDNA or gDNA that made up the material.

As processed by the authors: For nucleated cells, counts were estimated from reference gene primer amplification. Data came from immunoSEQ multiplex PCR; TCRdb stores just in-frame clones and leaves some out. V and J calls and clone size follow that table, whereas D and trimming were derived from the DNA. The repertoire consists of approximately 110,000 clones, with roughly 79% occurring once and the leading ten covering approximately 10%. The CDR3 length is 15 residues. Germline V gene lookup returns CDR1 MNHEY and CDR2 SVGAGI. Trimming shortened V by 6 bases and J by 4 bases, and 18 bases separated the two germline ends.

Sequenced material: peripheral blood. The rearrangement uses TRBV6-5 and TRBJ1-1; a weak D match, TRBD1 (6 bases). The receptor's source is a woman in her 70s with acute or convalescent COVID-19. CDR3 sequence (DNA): TGTGCCAGCAGCCAAAGGGGGGGGATGGGCACTGAAGCTTTCTTT. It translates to CASSQRGGMGTEAFF.